The 15 T cell receptor beta chains presented below share a single source sample, sequenced in a study of Graves' ophthalmopathy and Graves' hyperthyroidism. RNA transcripts served as template for amplifying TCR beta CDR3 sequences. HTBI primers were used in a first-round RT-PCR, which preceded a second-round multiplex PCR. Each CDR3 protein gets one entry after TCRdb re-called the multiplex PCR reads with MiXCR. The sample has approximately 1.2 million distinct CDR3 sequences, 35% to 40% seen once. Source material: peripheral blood or thyroid tissue (not recorded which). These receptors were taken from an adult man with Graves' hyperthyroidism.

In this sample, this clonotype turned up many times. The CDR3 is CSASADRGNSPLHF. For the CDR3, the DNA is TGCAGTGCTAGCGCGGACAGGGGTAATTCACCCCTCCACTTT. The chain has TRBV20-1 and TRBJ1-6, with TRBD1 matching 9 bases. Trimming removed 3 bases from V and 6 bases from J; junction bases left unmatched: 3. This CDR3 comprises 14 residues. Per germline, CDR1 DFQATT and CDR2 SNEGSKA (reference sequence).

This clonotype showed up just once. V and J are TRBV10-3 and TRBJ1-2; D perhaps matches TRBD1 (5 bases). There are 14 residues in the CDR3. Trimming removed 6 bases from V and 1 base from J, with 12 bases in between. Germline V lookup: CDR1 ENHRY, CDR2 SYGVKD. CDR3 loop: CAISPGQDNYGYTF. For the CDR3, the DNA is TGTGCCATCAGCCCCGGACAAGATAACTATGGCTACACCTTC.

The chain combines TRBV29-1 with TRBJ2-7; D may be TRBD1 (6 bases). This CDR3 is 14 amino acids long. Germline V gene sequence: CDR1 SQVTM, CDR2 ANQGSEA. V was cut by 8 bases and J by 2 bases, with 19 bases left in between. CDR3 in DNA: TGCAGCAGCCAAGATCAGCAGGGGACCTACGAGCAGTACTTC. Amino acid sequence: CSSQDQQGTYEQYF.

The chain employs TRBV29-1 and TRBJ1-1; the D is unclear. Per the germline V gene, CDR1 is SQVTM and CDR2 is ANQGSEA. CDR3 length: 11 amino acids. V lost 8 bases and J lost 5, with 12 bases in between. The CDR3 region has the DNA TGCAGCTTAAACTACGGAACTGAAGCTTTCTTT. It yields the protein CSLNYGTEAFF.

This clonotype was observed a handful of times. This chain connects TRBV7-2 to TRBJ2-7; D gene unclear. This CDR3 comprises 14 residues. V gave up 4 bases and J gave up 6 bases, with 16 bases separating them. The germline V gene encodes CDR1 SGHTA and CDR2 FQGNSA. The CDR3 DNA is TGTGCCAGCAGCTCGAAGAGGTCGGGCCTCGAGCAGTACTTC. This sequence encodes CASSSKRSGLEQYF.

Note on this clonotype: The CDR3 end shows no conserved phenylalanine or tryptophan, and so a read error is likely. The rearrangement joins TRBV4-3 to TRBJ2-7; D gene uncertain. V was cut by 4 bases and J by 1 base, with 8 bases left in between. Germline V CDR1 and CDR2: LGHNA, YSLEER. The CDR3 extends over 13 amino acids. The CDR3 sequence: CASSLGGSYEQYS. The DNA for the CDR3 is TGCGCCAGCAGCCTCGGTGGGTCCTACGAGCAGTACTCC.

CDR3 nucleotides: TGCAGCAGTTTAAGGGAGGGCTCCTACGAGCAGTACTTC. Translated, it gives CSSLREGSYEQYF. The rearrangement links TRBV29-1 to TRBJ2-7; 7 nucleotides line up with TRBD2. Trimming at V came to 8 bases and at J to 0 bases, leaving 7 bases not matched to a gene. CDR3 length equals 13 residues. The germline gives CDR1 SQVTM, CDR2 ANQGSEA.

The chain uses TRBV3-2 and TRBJ2-5; the table's D call TRBD1 went unverified against the DNA. TRBV3-2 is flagged as a pseudogene. The CDR3 length is 18 residues. CDR3 coding DNA: TGTGCCAGCAGCCAAGATCTGGGGGGGGCGAGAAATCAAGAGACCCAGTACTTC. As protein: CASSQDLGGARNQETQYF.

There are many counts of this clonotype. V gene TRBV29-1 combines with J gene TRBJ1-2; 9 bases are shared with TRBD1. Germline CDR1 and CDR2: SQVTM and ANQGSEA. J lost 8 bases, V lost 7 bases, and 11 bases had no gene match. The CDR3 has 13 residues. CDR3 sequence reads: CSGGTGQMGGYTF. The CDR3, as DNA: TGCAGCGGTGGGACAGGGCAGATGGGAGGCTACACCTTC.

This clonotype was recorded many times. The rearrangement links TRBV7-3 to TRBJ2-2; perhaps D is TRBD1 or TRBD2 (5 bases each). Germline V gene sequence: CDR1 SGHTA, CDR2 FQGTGA. This CDR3 region has 15 residues. Trimming took 5 bases from V and 5 from J, leaving 15 bases between them. The CDR3 sequence: CASSPGPSATGELFF. The CDR3 DNA reads as TGTGCCAGCAGCCCGGGGCCCTCCGCGACCGGGGAGCTGTTTTTT.

The chain couples TRBV10-3 to TRBJ1-5; possible D gene TRBD1, 5 bases. Germline V lookup: CDR1 ENHRY, CDR2 SYGVKD. CDR3 size: 14 residues. The germline V and J ends were trimmed by 3 bases and 7 bases, with 13 bases remaining between them. The CDR3 spells CAISDAGGGQPQHF. In nucleotides, the CDR3 is TGTGCCATCAGTGACGCTGGGGGTGGGCAGCCCCAGCATTTT.

The chain carries TRBV20-1 and TRBJ1-1; no definite D call. The CDR3 has 9 residues. Per the germline V gene, CDR1 is DFQATT and CDR2 is SNEGSKA (reference sequence). V shed 3 bases and J shed 9 bases, with 5 bases lying between them. The CDR3 region is CSASTKAFF. The CDR3 nucleotides read TGCAGTGCTAGCACGAAAGCTTTCTTT.

This clonotype was found a few times. The chain carries TRBV7-9 and TRBJ1-2; no definite D call. The CDR3 extends over 15 amino acids. V lost 6 bases and J 2 bases, leaving 16 bases between the germline ends. The germline gives CDR1 SEHNR, CDR2 FQNEAQ (reference sequence). The CDR3 nucleotides read TGTGCCAGCAGTCAGATCATGTCAAGGAACTATGGCTACACCTTC. This encodes CASSQIMSRNYGYTF.

This clonotype was picked up many times. J is TRBJ2-5 and V is TRBV7-9; 8 nucleotides agree with TRBD2. V was pared by 3 bases and J by 4 bases, with 4 bases of the junction left unmatched. Germline V CDR1 and CDR2: SEHNR, FQNEAQ (reference sequence). The CDR3 loop spans 14 amino acids. Here the CDR3 DNA reads TGTGCCAGCAGCTTTCGGGAGGGGCGAGAGACCCAGTACTTC. Its translation is CASSFREGRETQYF.

This clonotype occurred many times. The rearrangement uses TRBV20-1 and TRBJ2-7, with unresolved D. Trimming shortened V by 7 bases and J by 2 bases, and 15 bases separated the two germline ends. CDR3 size: 13 residues. Per germline, CDR1 DFQATT and CDR2 SNEGSKA (reference sequence). CDR3 sequence (DNA): TGCAGTGGACATCGGAAAAGAGCCTACGAGCAGTACTTC. Translation gives CSGHRKRAYEQYF.